This T cell receptor (beta chain) was retrieved from a study of PD-1 blockade in classical Hodgkin lymphoma (dated by TCRdb to 2019 to 2021). Regarding the research as a whole: Nivolumab dosing was 3 mg/kg intravenously every 2 weeks, continuing until either disease progression or unacceptable toxicity. A peripheral blood immune signature of response to PD-1 blockade in classical Hodgkin lymphoma was defined using TCR beta sequencing and CyTOF.

Note on this clone: There is no known antigen for this receptor. Per-base quality was not reported, and no clone a single base away is much larger than it.

This sample's time point label indicates: cycle 1 day 1 (C1D1), immediately before nivolumab initiation. All trial patients had relapsed after autologous stem cell transplantation, with cohorts A, B and C differing in prior brentuximab vedotin exposure. A total of over 55 patients with relapsed/refractory classical Hodgkin lymphoma made up the trial cohort, and each patient's best overall response was complete response, partial response or progressive disease. Trial patients were treated with single-agent nivolumab in the multi-cohort phase II CheckMate 205 trial. An independent review committee assessed best overall response by applying the 2007 International Working Group response criteria. Trial PBMCs were obtained immediately prior to nivolumab initiation (C1D1) and on therapy at cycle 2 day 1 and cycle 4 day 1. Peripheral blood was collected in 8 mL Vacutainer Cell Preparation Tubes, from which PBMCs were isolated by centrifugation and then cryopreserved.

V and J are trimmed by 5 bases and 11 bases, and the gene matches miss 5 bases of the junction. Based on the germline V gene, the CDR1 and CDR2 sequences are SNHLY and FYNNEI. The CDR3, from cysteine to phenylalanine, totals 11 residues. The read is trimmed to its CDR3 DNA, 33 bases read in frame from base 1. Results the study describes overall, beyond this receptor: The study covered only a single clinical trial cohort, and the causes of the repertoire differences, possibly disease activity or prior therapy, were still not defined. A significant rise by C4D1 was seen in CD4+ but not CD8+ TCR diversity (p=0.0027 vs p=0.16), with the rise being most apparent in complete responders (p=0.02). Among trial patients, those achieving complete response had baseline diversity similar to that of newly diagnosed patients, while diversity was significantly lower in partial responders and progressors. Baseline TCR diversity was reported to be lower in newly diagnosed patients than in healthy donors and to be lower still in relapsed/refractory patients. Patients starting nivolumab less than 1 year after ASCT had lower diversity and were excluded from later analyses to avoid confounding by immune reconstitution.

Genomic DNA was isolated using the Qiagen DNeasy kit from unsorted PBMCs as well as from negatively selected CD4+ and CD8+ fractions. Using primers that anneal to V and J segments, immunoSEQ multiplex PCR amplified the TCR beta CDR3 regions. A synthetic immune receptor repertoire was used to minimize amplification bias, and remaining bias was computationally removed after sequencing. As for how the authors treated the data: Custom Python scripts were used to quantify repertoire diversity as the Shannon entropy index. Unsorted, CD4+ and CD8+ repertoires were examined separately, except in combined analyses, for which CD4+ and CD8+ sequences were merged in silico. Clonal expansion was defined as at least a 2-fold frequency increase after treatment relative to C1D1, with a pseudocount of 0.5 for undetected baseline clones. Clones with 0 or 1 copy at C1D1 were classified as singleton clones, and clones with 2 or more copies were classified as non-singleton clones. Clones expanded in unsorted samples were assigned a CD4+, CD8+ or unknown annotation through matching of protein sequences in sorted samples from the same patient. Diversity changes from C1D1 to C4D1 were tested in paired samples using Wilcoxon tests. This is the immuneACCESS table as TCRdb keeps it, with only in-frame sequences that have V and J called. A part of the clones is gone; compared with another copy, unresolved V genes explain less than half, and the rest is unexplained. V, J and clone size are taken as reported in that table, and D and trimming were inferred from the DNA itself. This sample has 55,000 to 65,000 clones in its table, and roughly nine tenths of those were observed once. The biggest ten clones account for about 15% of the sample.

Recombination joined TRBV2 with TRBJ1-1; 7 central nucleotides agree with TRBD1. The material was peripheral blood mononuclear cells (PBMCs), obtained at baseline. This TCR came from a human donor with classical Hodgkin lymphoma. The base sequence is TGTGCCAGCAGTCAGGACAGGCACGCTTTCTTT. Translated, it reads CASSQDRHAFF.